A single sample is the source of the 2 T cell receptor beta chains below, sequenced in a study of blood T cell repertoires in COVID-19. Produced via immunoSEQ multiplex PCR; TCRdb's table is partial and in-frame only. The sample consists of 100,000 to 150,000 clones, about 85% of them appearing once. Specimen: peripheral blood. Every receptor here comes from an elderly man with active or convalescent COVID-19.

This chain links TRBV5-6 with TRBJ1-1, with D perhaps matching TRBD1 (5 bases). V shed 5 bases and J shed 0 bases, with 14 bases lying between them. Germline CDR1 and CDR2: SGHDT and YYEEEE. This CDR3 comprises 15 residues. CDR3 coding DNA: TGTGCCAGCAGGGAGGGACGCCGAATGAACACTGAAGCTTTCTTT. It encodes CASREGRRMNTEAFF. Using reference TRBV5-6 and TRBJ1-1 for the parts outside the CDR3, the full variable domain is DAGVTQSPTHLIKTRGQQVTLRCSPKSGHDTVSWYQQALGQGPQFIFQYYEEEERQRGNFPDRFSGHQFPNYSSELNVNALLLGDSALYLCASREGRRMNTEAFFGQGTRLTVV.

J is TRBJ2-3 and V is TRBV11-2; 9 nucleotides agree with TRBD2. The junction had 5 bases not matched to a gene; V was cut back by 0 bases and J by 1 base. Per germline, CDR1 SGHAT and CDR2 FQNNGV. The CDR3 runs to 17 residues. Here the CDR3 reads CASSLDQRLAGTDTQYF. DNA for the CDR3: TGTGCCAGCAGCTTAGATCAGAGACTAGCGGGCACAGATACGCAGTATTTT.